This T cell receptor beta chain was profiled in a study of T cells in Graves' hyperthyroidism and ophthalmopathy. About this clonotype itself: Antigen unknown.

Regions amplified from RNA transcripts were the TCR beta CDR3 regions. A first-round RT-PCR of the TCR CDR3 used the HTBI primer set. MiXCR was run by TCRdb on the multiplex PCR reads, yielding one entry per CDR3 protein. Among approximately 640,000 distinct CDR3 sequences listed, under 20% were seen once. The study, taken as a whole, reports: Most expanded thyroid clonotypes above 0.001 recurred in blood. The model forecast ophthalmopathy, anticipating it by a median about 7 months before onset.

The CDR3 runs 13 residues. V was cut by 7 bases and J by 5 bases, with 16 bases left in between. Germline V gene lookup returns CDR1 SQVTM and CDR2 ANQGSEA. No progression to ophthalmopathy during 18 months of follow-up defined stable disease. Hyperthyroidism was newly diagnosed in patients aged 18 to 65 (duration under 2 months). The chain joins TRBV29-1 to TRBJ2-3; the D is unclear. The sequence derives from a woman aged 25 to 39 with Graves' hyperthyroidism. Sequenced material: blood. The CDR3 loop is CSADGVFEDTQYF. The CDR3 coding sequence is TGCAGCGCCGATGGGGTTTTTGAAGATACGCAGTATTTT.